These 29 T cell receptor beta chains were all obtained from the same sample, sequenced in a study of blood T cell repertoires in COVID-19. Here immunoSEQ multiplex PCR was the method, and the copy in TCRdb shows in-frame clones only, minus some. The sample yields about 140,000 clones, approximately 87% seen once. The sample consisted of peripheral blood. These receptors all come from a woman between 45 and 65 years old with active or convalescent COVID-19.

The chain employs TRBV3-1 (or the pseudogene TRBV3-2) and TRBJ2-1; 9 positions match TRBD2. Germline-derived CDR1 and CDR2 are LGHDT and YNNKEL (reference sequence). The CDR3 is 16 residues long. Losses at the gene ends were 1 base for V and 0 bases for J; bases not matched to a gene: 1. CDR3 DNA sequence: TGTGCCAGCAGCCAAGCTAGCGGGAACTCCTACAATGAGCAGTTCTTC. Protein product: CASSQASGNSYNEQFF.

A few counts support this clone. This chain joins TRBV28 and TRBJ1-1, with D maybe TRBD1 (6 bases). V was shortened by 5 bases and J by 5 bases, with 21 bases between the two germline ends. The CDR3 loop spans 16 amino acids. From germline, CDR1 is MDHEN and CDR2 SYDVKM. CDR3 amino acids: CASSAPGGALRTEAFF. The CDR3, as DNA: TGTGCCAGCAGTGCTCCGGGGGGCGCGTTGAGGACTGAAGCTTTCTTT.

The chain has TRBV7-3 and TRBJ2-7; a possible D gene is TRBD2 (5 bases). The CDR3 extends over 13 amino acids. With 8 bases removed from V and 3 bases from J, the gap between germline ends came to 14 bases. Germline V CDR1 and CDR2: SGHTA, FQGTGA. As DNA, the CDR3 is TGTGCCAGCTCAGAGGGTTCGAACTACGAGCAGTACTTC. Its protein product is CASSEGSNYEQYF.

The genes are TRBV28 and TRBJ1-1; D perhaps matches TRBD1 (6 bases). The CDR3 has 15 amino acids. Between the trimmed V and J ends, which lost 3 bases and 4 bases, there was a span of 15 bases. From germline, CDR1 is MDHEN and CDR2 SYDVKM. CDR3 coding DNA: TGTGCCAGCAGTTTGGCCTCAGGGGTGGGCACTGAAGCTTTCTTT. It codes for CASSLASGVGTEAFF.

The chain joins TRBV19 to TRBJ1-5; no clear D. CDR3 length equals 13 residues. The germline CDR1 and CDR2 sequences are LNHDA and SQIVND (reference sequence). V dropped 8 bases and J dropped 0 bases, with 8 bases sitting between them. CDR3 protein: CASADYSNQPQHF. In DNA, the CDR3 is TGTGCCAGTGCAGATTATAGCAATCAGCCCCAGCATTTT.

This clone has a single count. The V call is TRBV11-3, the J call TRBJ2-2; 9 bases line up with TRBD2. The CDR3 consists of 17 residues. V lost 1 base, J lost 2 bases, and 5 bases stayed unmatched. The germline V gene has CDR1 SGHNT and CDR2 YENEEA. This chain's CDR3 is CASSLAASGANTGELFF. As DNA, the CDR3 is TGTGCCAGCAGCTTAGCGGCTAGCGGGGCTAACACCGGGGAGCTGTTTTTT. The full variable domain, in which reference TRBV11-3 and TRBJ2-2 provide the parts outside the CDR3, is EAGVVQSPRYKIIEKKQPVAFWCNPISGHNTLYWYLQNLGQGPELLIRYENEEAVDDSQLPKDRFSAERLKGVDSTLKIQPAELGDSAVYLCASSLAASGANTGELFFGEGSRLTVL.

V gene TRBV7-2 combines with J gene TRBJ2-7; D unclear. Germline CDR1 and CDR2: SGHTA and FQGNSA. V lost 5 bases to trimming and J lost 1 base, with 3 bases between them. The CDR3 totals 11 residues. CDR3 sequence (DNA): TGTGCCAGCAGCACTTCCTACGAGCAGTACTTC. It is translated as CASSTSYEQYF.

This chain connects TRBV28 to TRBJ1-1, with 7 bases fitting TRBD1. Germline V lookup: CDR1 MDHEN, CDR2 SYDVKM. V was pared by 5 bases and J by 3 bases, with 6 bases of the junction left unmatched. The CDR3 contains 14 residues. Here the CDR3 reads CASSHRTGDTEAFF. CDR3 bases: TGTGCCAGCAGTCACCGGACAGGAGACACTGAAGCTTTCTTT.

The CDR3 sequence: CASSLSLGAHEQYF. As DNA, the CDR3 is TGTGCCAGCAGCTTATCCCTGGGGGCGCACGAGCAGTACTTC. V gene TRBV7-2 combines with J gene TRBJ2-7; D is perhaps TRBD1 (6 bases). The CDR3 covers 14 residues. Trimming pared 2 bases from V and 5 bases from J, leaving 13 bases between. Germline V gene lookup returns CDR1 SGHTA and CDR2 FQGNSA.

For the CDR3, the DNA is TGTGCCTGGAGCGCACAGGGAAACTATGGCTACACCTTC. Protein: CAWSAQGNYGYTF. The chain recombines TRBV30 with TRBJ1-2; TRBD1 is a possible D gene (6 bases). This CDR3 has 13 amino acids. Germline V gene lookup returns CDR1 GTSNPN and CDR2 SVGIG (reference sequence). V was pared by 3 bases and J by 2 bases, with 10 bases between.

The chain recombines TRBV4-3 with TRBJ2-3; 8 nucleotides agree with TRBD1. This CDR3 contains 16 residues. Per germline, CDR1 LGHNA and CDR2 YSLEER. With V trimmed by 1 base and J by 2 bases, 5 bases remained unmatched. In DNA, the CDR3 is TGCGCCAGCAGCCAAGGGAACAGGGGGTCCACAGATACGCAGTATTTT. Its translation: CASSQGNRGSTDTQYF.

Concerning this clone: Other DNA sequences in this specimen translate into the identical CDR3. The chain combines TRBV3-1 (or the pseudogene TRBV3-2) with TRBJ2-7; 12 bases agree with TRBD2. The CDR3 is 13 residues long. CDR1 and CDR2 from the germline V gene are LGHDT and YNNKEL (reference sequence). After removal of 6 bases from V and 4 bases from J, the junction contained 1 base not matched to a gene. CDR3 nucleotide sequence: TGTGCCAGCAGTCTAGCGGGAGGGTACGAGCAGTACTTC. It specifies CASSLAGGYEQYF.

The chain joins TRBV9 to TRBJ1-4, with a weak D call TRBD1 (5 bases). There are 15 residues in the CDR3. CDR1 and CDR2 from the germline V gene are SGDLS and YYNGEE. V gave up 7 bases and J gave up 0 bases, with 13 bases separating them. CDR3 amino acids: CASCKGAATNEKLFF. For the CDR3, the DNA is TGTGCCAGCTGCAAAGGGGCTGCAACTAATGAAAAACTGTTTTTT.

The CDR3 nucleotides are TGTGCCAGCAGCTCCAAAGGACAGGGTGGGTTTCAACGCACTGAAGCTTTCTTT. This codes for CASSSKGQGGFQRTEAFF. This rearrangement joins TRBV7-2 to TRBJ1-1; 8 nucleotides line up with TRBD1. Germline CDR1 is SGHTA and CDR2 is FQGNSA. Trimming cost V 4 bases and J 4 bases; bases outside gene matches: 17. The CDR3 is made up of 18 amino acids.

V usage is TRBV12-3 or TRBV12-4 and J usage is TRBJ1-5; 8 bases match TRBD1. The trim removed 6 bases at V and 6 bases at J, leaving 4 bases unmatched. This CDR3 contains 13 residues. As DNA, the CDR3 is TGTGCCAGCAGCCTCGGACAGGGTCAGCCCCAGCATTTT. Translated, it gives CASSLGQGQPQHF.

The V call is TRBV30, the J call TRBJ1-1; D is uncertain. The CDR3 runs to 12 residues. Germline CDR1 reads GTSNPN; CDR2 reads SVGIG (reference sequence). V dropped 7 bases and J dropped 3 bases, with 12 bases sitting between them. The CDR3 bases are TGTGCCTCCCCTGGGAGGGACACTGAAGCTTTCTTT. Protein product: CASPGRDTEAFF.

This chain connects TRBV7-9 to TRBJ1-2, with 7 nucleotides matching TRBD1. CDR1 is SEHNR, CDR2 FQNEAQ, per germline (reference sequence). The CDR3 runs 16 residues. Unmatched junction bases numbered 11, after V lost 0 bases and J lost 7 bases. The CDR3 DNA follows: TGTGCCAGCAGCTTAGCCTCAATCAGGGGGTCGAGTGGCTACACCTTC. Translation gives CASSLASIRGSSGYTF.

Written as DNA, the CDR3 is TGTGCCAGCAGTATCACCCGACAGGGGGGCACCGGGGAGCTGTTTTTT. Translated: CASSITRQGGTGELFF. This chain uses TRBV27 with TRBJ2-2, with 9 bases that match TRBD1. Per germline, CDR1 MNHEY and CDR2 SMNVEV (reference sequence). The CDR3 has 16 amino acids. V shed 5 bases, J shed 4 bases, and the junction held 8 bases outside the gene matches.

CDR3 coding DNA: TGTGCCAGCAGCTTAGGGGGAGGGGTCAATCAGCCCCAGCATTTT. Protein product: CASSLGGGVNQPQHF. The rearrangement links TRBV7-2 to TRBJ1-5; maybe TRBD1 (5 bases). CDR1 is SGHTA and CDR2 is FQGNSA in the germline V gene. The CDR3 has 15 residues. V was cut by 1 base and J by 3 bases, with 10 bases left in between.

The V gene is TRBV2, the J gene TRBJ1-5; TRBD1 matches 7 bases. The CDR3 has 14 residues. V lost 8 bases and J lost 1; bases outside the gene matches: 5. In germline, CDR1 is SNHLY, CDR2 FYNNEI. The CDR3 protein is CASGDRVSNQPQHF. The CDR3 DNA reads as TGTGCCAGCGGAGACAGGGTAAGCAATCAGCCCCAGCATTTT.

The V gene is TRBV7-2, the J gene TRBJ2-3; 10 nucleotides line up with TRBD2. The CDR3 totals 15 residues. The germline CDR1 and CDR2 sequences are SGHTA and FQGNSA. The V gene end was trimmed by 6 bases and the J gene end by 2 bases; junction bases not matched to a gene: 5. CDR3: CASSLAGALTDTQYF. CDR3 nucleotides: TGTGCCAGCAGTCTAGCGGGAGCCCTCACAGATACGCAGTATTTT. Full variable domain (outside the CDR3, taken from reference TRBV7-2 and TRBJ2-3): GAGVSQSPSNKVTEKGKDVELRCDPISGHTALYWYRQSLGQGLEFLIYFQGNSAPDKSGLPSDRFSAERTGGSVSTLTIQRTQQEDSAVYLCASSLAGALTDTQYFGPGTRLTVL.

The chain carries TRBV6-5 and TRBJ2-1, with 9 nucleotides matching TRBD1. This CDR3 comprises 15 residues. Germline-derived CDR1 and CDR2 are MNHEY and SVGAGI. J gave up 13 bases and V 6 bases, and 16 bases lay outside the gene matches. The CDR3: CASRQDRGPLVGQFF. CDR3 bases: TGTGCCAGCAGACAGGACAGGGGTCCCCTGGTAGGACAGTTCTTC.

V gene TRBV5-8 combines with J gene TRBJ2-1, with 10 bases matching TRBD2. Per the germline V gene, CDR1 is SGHTS and CDR2 is YDEGEE. CDR3 length: 17 residues. V lost 2 bases to trimming and J lost 4 bases; unmatched junction nucleotides: 9. In DNA, the CDR3 is TGTGCCAGCAGCTTCTATTTAGCGGGAGGCCCTTACAATGAGCAGTTCTTC. Its protein is CASSFYLAGGPYNEQFF.

This clone appeared once. The rearrangement joins TRBV5-1 to TRBJ2-2, with D perhaps matching TRBD2 (6 bases). The CDR3 is 16 residues long. Between the trimmed V and J ends, which lost 3 bases and 0 bases, there was a span of 12 bases. Germline CDR1 and CDR2: SGHRS and YFSETQ. CDR3 DNA sequence: TGCGCCAGCAGCTCCACTGGACTACCGAACACCGGGGAGCTGTTTTTT. Its protein is CASSSTGLPNTGELFF. The whole variable domain, remainder taken from reference TRBV5-1 and TRBJ2-2, is KAGVTQTPRYLIKTRGQQVTLSCSPISGHRSVSWYQQTPGQGLQFLFEYFSETQRNKGNFPGRFSGRQFSNSRSEMNVSTLELGDSALYLCASSSTGLPNTGELFFGEGSRLTVL.

The chain employs TRBV10-3 and TRBJ1-1, with TRBD1 as a possible D gene (6 bases). This CDR3 comprises 13 residues. The ends were cut back, 1 base at V and 8 bases at J, with 11 bases in the middle. Germline V gene lookup returns CDR1 ENHRY and CDR2 SYGVKD. CDR3 bases: TGTGCCATCAGTGAGTTAGCGGGACAAGAAGCTTTCTTT. It is translated as CAISELAGQEAFF.

The gene calls are TRBV18 and TRBJ1-4, with D uncertain. This CDR3 contains 14 residues. Germline V gives CDR1 KGHSH, CDR2 LQKENI. V dropped 1 base and J dropped 8 bases, with 11 bases sitting between them. Here the CDR3 DNA reads TGTGCCAGCTCACCACAGAGGGTATGGGAAAAACTGTTTTTT. This translates into CASSPQRVWEKLFF.

The genes are TRBV11-2 and TRBJ2-6; 10 nucleotides line up with TRBD2. CDR1 is SGHAT, CDR2 FQNNGV, per germline. Trimming cost V 3 bases and J 1 base; bases outside gene matches: 3. There are 17 residues in the CDR3. The CDR3 reads CASSFIAGGSGANVLTF. In DNA form, the CDR3 reads TGTGCCAGCAGCTTCATAGCGGGGGGTTCTGGGGCCAACGTCCTGACTTTC.

The J gene is TRBJ2-3, the V gene TRBV19; D might be TRBD2 (6 bases). The CDR3 contains 15 residues. Germline CDR1 reads LNHDA; CDR2 reads SQIVND (reference sequence). Trimming cost V 10 bases and J 4 bases, with 21 bases left between them. This CDR3 reads CATGRGIGSPDTQYF. CDR3 nucleotide sequence: TGTGCCACGGGTCGGGGGATTGGTTCCCCAGATACGCAGTATTTT.

The chain links TRBV30 to TRBJ2-7, with D perhaps matching TRBD2 (5 bases). The CDR3 totals 13 residues. Germline values: CDR1 GTSNPN, CDR2 SVGIG (reference sequence). V was pared by 4 bases and J by 3 bases, with 13 bases between. CDR3 in DNA: TGTGCCTGGAACTCACGAGGAGGCTACGAGCAGTACTTC. It specifies CAWNSRGGYEQYF.